This T cell receptor (beta chain) was sequenced for a study of blood T cell repertoires in COVID-19 (dated by TCRdb to about 2020). Study-level background: Samples from collaborators originated in the United States, Italy and Spain and spanned both the acute and convalescent phases of COVID-19. The repertoires were made available in a free public database intended to serve as a resource for research on the immune response to SARS-CoV-2. Sample metadata almost always included a de-identified subject ID, COVID-19 status, age in years and sex. Where available, HLA class I and class II types were obtained from metadata supplied by the sample provider rather than from assay-based typing. Deeply sampled blood TCRbeta repertoires from subjects exposed to, actively infected with, or recovered from COVID-19 were included in the dataset. The samples were drawn from the first 160 participants of the ongoing ImmuneRACE study and from 1,254 subjects provided by 6 global collaborators. The material from the prospective study consisted of cDNA or gDNA derived from T cells, B-cell-depleted T cells, or PBMCs.

The immunoSEQ Assay, a bias-controlled multiplex PCR, was used to amplify TCRbeta CDR3 regions from genomic DNA. The original pipeline was this. Within the assay, amplification of reference gene primers was used to estimate how many nucleated cells each sample contained. Sequence reads were collapsed and filtered to measure the absolute abundance of every unique TCRbeta CDR3 rearrangement. For each sample, productive Simpson clonality was calculated as the square root of Simpson's diversity index across productive rearrangements. The table was pulled from immuneACCESS by TCRdb, which kept in-frame rearrangements only. Such tables lose some clones; where checked, under half of the loss comes from unresolved V genes, and the rest has no known cause. D and trimming come from the DNA, and the V and J calls and clone size come from that table. The sample yields just under 45,000 clones; around four fifths were counted once. The ten largest clones represent under 45% of the sample.

The investigation overall reported the following: How much clinical and demographic metadata was included differed by source and by participant, and the metadata was provided uncurated.

In the case of this clone: Its binding antigen is unknown. No qualities accompany the bases; no much larger clone lies one base away.

The collaborating institutions used their own protocols to collect whole blood in K2EDTA tubes. For TCRbeta analysis, collaborators shipped samples in one of three forms: frozen whole blood, isolated PBMCs, or DNA extracted from either of those sample types. The CDR3 covers 14 residues, taking in both the cysteine and the phenylalanine. Only CDR3 DNA remains: 42 bases, in frame from the first base. CDR1 and CDR2, looked up from the germline V gene (reference sequence), are SEHNR and FQNEAQ. Trimming at the junction amounts to 4 bases on V and 6 bases on J, and the germline ends lie 13 bases apart. Rearrangement joined TRBV7-9 to TRBJ2-1, and perhaps TRBD2 as D gene, on 7 matching bases. Input material: peripheral blood. The origin of this receptor is a human donor in a cohort sampled during active COVID-19. This receptor carries the CDR3 CASSYPGGPNEQFF. At the DNA level, the sequence is TGTGCCAGCAGCTACCCCGGGGGGCCCAATGAGCAGTTCTTC.